These T cell receptor beta chains were read from a single sample in a study of regulatory T cells in long-lasting Graves disease. Via MiXCR, TCRdb re-called the multiplex PCR reads, giving one row per CDR3 protein. The sample gives approximately 470,000 distinct CDR3 sequences, around 16% of which show up once; 12% is in the top ten. The same specimen was also included in a second study, on T cells in Graves' hyperthyroidism and ophthalmopathy.

The input for sequencing was peripheral blood mononuclear cells (PBMCs), taken at new diagnosis, from a patient treated with antithyroid drugs. The origin of the receptors is a man aged 35 to 55 with Graves disease. The CDR3 runs from the conserved cysteine through the conserved F or W. The D gene is left open where the match is weak. Only part of the rows carry a size: once, few, many, or a class if the clone is expanded.

V	J	D	size	DNA	CDR3
TRBV7-2	TRBJ1-2	NA	NA	TGTGCCAGCAGCTTAAGACTTTATGGCTACACCTTC	CASSLRLYGYTF
TRBV20-1	TRBJ1-5	TRBD1	few	TGCAGTGCTTCCGGGACAGTGAATCAGCCCCAGCATTTT	CSASGTVNQPQHF
TRBV19	TRBJ2-5	NA	NA	TGTGCCAGTAGTATCGCCCGCATGCCTCAAGAGACCCAGTACTTC	CASSIARMPQETQYF
TRBV3-1	TRBJ2-5	TRBD2	NA	TGTGCCAGCAGCCATGGACTAGCGGGAGGGCCGGCGGAGACCCAGTACTTC	CASSHGLAGGPAETQYF
TRBV12-3/TRBV12-4	TRBJ2-3	TRBD2	many	TGTGCCAGCAGTCCCACTAGCGGGAGCACAGATACGCAGTATTTT	CASSPTSGSTDTQYF
TRBV20-1	TRBJ2-5	TRBD1	many	TGCAGTGCTAAACAGGGGGTCGGAGAGACCCAGTACTTC	CSAKQGVGETQYF
TRBV5-1	TRBJ2-7	NA	many	TGCGCCAGCAGCTTGGTCCCCCGACAGGCCAACTCCTACGAGCAGTACTTC	CASSLVPRQANSYEQYF
TRBV2	TRBJ2-1	TRBD1	NA	TGTGCCAGCAGGCCCGACAGGGGGGGCTACAATGAGCAGTTCTTC	CASRPDRGGYNEQFF
TRBV2	TRBJ2-5	NA	many	TGTGCCAGCAACCCCAGGGGCTCCCAAGAGACCCAGTACTTC	CASNPRGSQETQYF
TRBV5-4	TRBJ2-7	NA	NA	TGTGCCAGCAGCTTTTCAGGGTCCCACGAGCAGTACTTC	CASSFSGSHEQYF
TRBV6-2/TRBV6-3	TRBJ2-1	NA	NA	TGTGCCAGCAGTGCCTCCGGGACACCGAGATGCGACTTC	CASSASGTPRCDF
TRBV18	TRBJ2-7	NA	NA	TGTGCCAGCTCACCACCGTCCGGAAACTACGAGCAGTACTTC	CASSPPSGNYEQYF
TRBV5-1	TRBJ2-3	NA	few	TGCGCCAGCAGCTTGGCACGGGACTCAGATACGCAGTATTTT	CASSLARDSDTQYF
TRBV24-1	TRBJ1-1	NA	few	TGTGCCGCCAGTACAGAGGGAAGCGCTGAAGCTTTCTTT	CAASTEGSAEAFF
TRBV28	TRBJ2-1	NA	many	TGTGCCAGCAGTTTCGTAGGGGCAGGGGCGGGCAATGAGCAGTTCTTC	CASSFVGAGAGNEQFF
TRBV5-1	TRBJ1-1	NA	NA	TGCGCCAGCAGCTCGACATGGGGGAGAGTTATGAACACTGAAGCTTTCTTT	CASSSTWGRVMNTEAFF
TRBV30	TRBJ2-6	NA	few	TGTGCCTGGAGTCCGGGGGACTCTGGGGCCAACGTCCTGACTTTC	CAWSPGDSGANVLTF
TRBV6-1	TRBJ2-7	TRBD1	many	TGTGCCAGCAGGGCAGGGACAGGGGGTTGGTACGAGCAGTACTTC	CASRAGTGGWYEQYF
TRBV27	TRBJ2-5	TRBD2	many	TGTGCCAGCAGTTTAGCTAGCGGGCACCTTTACTTC	CASSLASGHLYF
TRBV11-2	TRBJ1-2	TRBD1	many	TGTGCCAGCAGCCCCTACTTAGGACAGGTGTCTAACTATGGCTACACCTTC	CASSPYLGQVSNYGYTF
TRBV4-1	TRBJ2-5	NA	NA	TGCGCCAGCAGCAACGAGGGTCAAGAGACCCAGTACTTC	CASSNEGQETQYF
TRBV28	TRBJ1-1	NA	many	TGTGCCAGCTCCCTTGAGCAACCCATGAACACTGAAGCTTTCTTT	CASSLEQPMNTEAFF
TRBV11-2	TRBJ1-1	NA	many	TGTGCCAGCAGTTTTCAGGGTCGGACTGAAGCTTTCTTT	CASSFQGRTEAFF
TRBV5-8	TRBJ2-3	TRBD1	NA	TGTGCCAGCAGCACCGGGGACAGGGGCCGCACAGATACGCAGTATTTT	CASSTGDRGRTDTQYF
TRBV10-3	TRBJ2-7	NA	few	TGTGCCATCAGTCGGAGGACTACTCGGGGGTACGAGCAGTACTTC	CAISRRTTRGYEQYF
TRBV5-1	TRBJ1-6	NA	NA	TGCGCCAGCAGCTTGGCAGGCGGAAAATATAATTCACCCCTCCACTTT	CASSLAGGKYNSPLHF
TRBV20-1	TRBJ1-2	NA	few	TGCAGTGCTAGTCGAAAGACAGGCTATGGCTACACCTTC	CSASRKTGYGYTF
TRBV11-2	TRBJ2-5	TRBD1	many	TGTGCCAGCAGCTTTCGACAGGGGTCAATCCAAGAGACCCAGTACTTC	CASSFRQGSIQETQYF
TRBV6-1	TRBJ2-1	TRBD2	many	TGTGCCAGCAAAAGGCTAGCGGGAGCCGGGAATGAGCAGTTCTTC	CASKRLAGAGNEQFF
TRBV6-2/TRBV6-3	TRBJ2-3	NA	NA	TGTGCCAGCAGTTACTCCGATAGGGGCACAGATACGCAGTATTTT	CASSYSDRGTDTQYF
TRBV7-3	TRBJ2-5	NA	NA	TGTGCCAGCAGCTCCCACCCCGGGTGGGGAGAGACCCAGTACTTC	CASSSHPGWGETQYF
TRBV28	TRBJ1-2	TRBD1	many	TGTGCCAGCAGAGGGGACAGGGGGTATGGCTACACCTTC	CASRGDRGYGYTF
TRBV5-1	TRBJ2-7	TRBD2	many	TGCGCCAGCAGCTACTCCGGGACTAGCGGGACCTACGAGCAGTACTTC	CASSYSGTSGTYEQYF
TRBV5-1	TRBJ2-7	NA	many	TGCGCCAGCAGCTTCGGTGGCGGGAACGCGGTCGAGCAGTACTTC	CASSFGGGNAVEQYF
TRBV19	TRBJ2-5	TRBD1	few	TGTGCCAGTACCAATACAGGGGCCGGGGAGACCCAGTACTTC	CASTNTGAGETQYF